The 11 T cell receptor beta chains given below trace back to one sample, sequenced in a study of blood T cell repertoires in COVID-19. The protocol was immunoSEQ multiplex PCR, while the TCRdb copy is restricted to in-frame clones and leaves out a portion. This sample yields around 42,000 clones, of which roughly 86% are seen a single time; approximately 60% belongs to the top ten. The sample was peripheral blood. The source is an older man with acute or convalescent COVID-19.

V is TRBV4-2 and J is TRBJ2-7, with D unresolved. The CDR3 sequence is 11 residues long. CDR1 LGHNA and CDR2 YNFKEQ come from the germline V gene. V dropped 1 base and J dropped 7 bases, with 5 bases sitting between them. The CDR3 DNA sequence: TGTGCCAGCAGCCAAGTCAGAGAGCAGTACTTC. Encoded protein: CASSQVREQYF.

The chain carries TRBV27 and TRBJ1-5; the D gene is possibly TRBD1 (5 bases). CDR3 size: 13 residues. The germline CDR1 and CDR2 sequences are MNHEY and SMNVEV (reference sequence). Trimming took off 5 bases at V and 6 bases at J, with 11 bases between the two ends. The CDR3 sequence is CASSVQAFQPQHF. Here the CDR3 DNA reads TGTGCCAGCAGTGTACAGGCGTTTCAGCCCCAGCATTTT.

V and J are TRBV5-1 and TRBJ2-1; D is possibly TRBD1 (6 bases). V was clipped by 6 bases and J by 7 bases, with 14 bases between them. The CDR3 is 13 residues long. Germline loops: CDR1 SGHRS, CDR2 YFSETQ. CDR3: CASNDRSTNEQFF. The CDR3 DNA sequence: TGCGCCAGCAATGACAGGTCAACTAATGAGCAGTTCTTC.

This clone has only a few counts. This chain uses TRBV7-9 with TRBJ1-6; D might be TRBD1 (6 bases). Germline CDR1 and CDR2: SEHNR and FQNEAQ (reference sequence). There are 13 residues in the CDR3. Trimming stripped 5 bases from V and 7 bases from J, with 9 bases between. DNA for the CDR3: TGTGCCAGCAGCCAACAGGGCAATTCACCCCTCCACTTT. Encoded protein: CASSQQGNSPLHF.

This chain links TRBV7-8 with TRBJ1-2; D remains unclear. The length of the CDR3 is 13 residues. Per the germline V gene, CDR1 is SGHVS and CDR2 is FQNEAQ. The ends were cut back, 3 bases at V and 2 bases at J, with 7 bases in the middle. In nucleotides, the CDR3 is TGTGCCAGCAGCTTGTCGAGAAACTATGGCTACACCTTC. Protein sequence: CASSLSRNYGYTF.

The rearrangement links TRBV7-2 to TRBJ2-2; D remains unclear. V lost 5 bases and J lost 3, with 13 bases in between. Germline V gene data show CDR1 as SGHTA and CDR2 as FQGNSA. The CDR3 is made up of 15 amino acids. CDR3: CASSPPTADTGELFF. CDR3 DNA sequence: TGTGCCAGCAGCCCCCCGACCGCGGACACCGGGGAGCTGTTTTTT.

V gene TRBV30 combines with J gene TRBJ2-5; 9 nucleotides line up with TRBD2. Trimming at V came to 2 bases and at J to 2 bases, leaving 12 bases not matched to a gene. The CDR3 has 17 amino acids. Germline CDR1 and CDR2: GTSNPN and SVGIG (reference sequence). CDR3 DNA sequence: TGTGCCTGGAGTACCCAAACGGGACTAGCTGGTCAAGAGACCCAGTACTTC. The encoded protein is CAWSTQTGLAGQETQYF.

The gene calls are TRBV4-3 and TRBJ2-3; 11 bases match TRBD2. This CDR3 region has 19 residues. The germline V gene encodes CDR1 LGHNA and CDR2 YSLEER. V lost 0 bases and J lost 4; bases outside the gene matches: 12. In DNA, the CDR3 is TGCGCCAGCAGCCAAGATAATCGGGCTAGCGGGGGGCAAGCAGATACGCAGTATTTT. This sequence encodes CASSQDNRASGGQADTQYF.

The chain combines TRBV19 with TRBJ1-6; TRBD1 aligns across 9 bases. Looked up from germline, CDR1 is LNHDA and CDR2 is SQIVND (reference sequence). CDR3 length: 13 amino acids. The junction had 7 bases not matched to a gene; V was cut back by 6 bases and J by 13 bases. Written as DNA, the CDR3 is TGTGCCAGTAGACCGGGACAGGGTCTTCCCCTCCACTTT. This gives the protein CASRPGQGLPLHF.

The V gene is TRBV12-3 or TRBV12-4, the J gene TRBJ1-4; TRBD1 matches 8 bases. J lost 7 bases, V lost 4 bases, and 2 bases had no gene match. This CDR3 comprises 13 residues. CDR3 sequence: CASSSGTGEKLFF. The DNA for the CDR3 is TGTGCCAGCAGTTCCGGGACAGGTGAAAAACTGTTTTTT.

This chain links TRBV7-2 with TRBJ2-1; 13 bases agree with TRBD2. With 5 bases clipped from V and 3 bases from J, the junction kept 4 bases outside the gene matches. Germline V lookup: CDR1 SGHTA, CDR2 FQGNSA. CDR3 size: 16 residues. The CDR3 nucleotides are TGTGCCAGCAGCCGCAGGACTAGCGGGAGCTACAATGAGCAGTTCTTC. It codes for CASSRRTSGSYNEQFF.